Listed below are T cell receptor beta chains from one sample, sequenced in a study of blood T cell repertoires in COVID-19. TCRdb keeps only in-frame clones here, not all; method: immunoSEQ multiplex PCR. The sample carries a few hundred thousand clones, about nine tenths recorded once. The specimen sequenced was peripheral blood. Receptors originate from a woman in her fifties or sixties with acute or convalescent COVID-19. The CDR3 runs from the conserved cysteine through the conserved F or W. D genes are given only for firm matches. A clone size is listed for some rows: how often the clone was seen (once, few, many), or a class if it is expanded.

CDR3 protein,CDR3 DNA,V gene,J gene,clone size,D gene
CASSPSLGNREQFF,TGTGCCAGCTCACCGAGCCTCGGGAACCGTGAGCAGTTCTTC,TRBV18,TRBJ2-1,-,-
CASSERGQGAFTDTQYF,TGTGCCAGCAGCGAACGGGGGCAGGGGGCTTTCACAGATACGCAGTATTTT,TRBV27,TRBJ2-3,-,TRBD1
CASGGTVTDTQYF,TGCGCCAGCGGCGGGACAGTAACAGATACGCAGTATTTT,TRBV5-1,TRBJ2-3,-,-
CASRSQGSQEQYF,TGTGCCAGCAGATCACAGGGGTCCCAGGAGCAGTACTTC,TRBV7-2,TRBJ2-7,-,TRBD1
CASSDRQTGLGEKLFF,TGTGCCAGCAGTGATCGACAAACAGGGTTGGGGGAAAAACTGTTTTTT,TRBV2,TRBJ1-4,-,-
CASSPGQGANEQFF,TGTGCCAGCAGCCCGGGACAGGGGGCGAATGAGCAGTTCTTC,TRBV4-2,TRBJ2-1,-,TRBD1
CASNTVWGQGEKLFF,TGTGCCAGCAATACCGTATGGGGTCAGGGGGAAAAACTGTTTTTT,TRBV28,TRBJ1-4,-,-
CASSLQGTGASEKLFF,TGCGCCAGCAGCCTTCAAGGGACAGGGGCTAGTGAAAAACTGTTTTTT,TRBV5-1,TRBJ1-4,-,TRBD1
CASSLEGAGTDTQYF,TGTGCCAGCAGCTTAGAGGGGGCGGGCACAGATACGCAGTATTTT,TRBV7-2,TRBJ2-3,once,TRBD1
CASSSGYNEQFF,TGTGCCAGTAGTAGCGGGTACAATGAGCAGTTCTTC,TRBV19,TRBJ2-1,-,-
CASSQSGTGQVYTF,TGCGCCAGCAGCCAATCCGGGACAGGCCAGGTATACACCTTC,TRBV4-3,TRBJ1-2,once,TRBD1
CASSPLRAGQGADTQYF,TGTGCCAGCAGCCCCCTGCGGGCGGGACAGGGGGCAGATACGCAGTATTTT,TRBV3-1/TRBV3-2,TRBJ2-3,-,TRBD1
CASAVRDISWGKLFF,TGTGCCAGCGCAGTCCGGGACATATCTTGGGGAAAACTGTTTTTT,TRBV27,TRBJ1-4,-,-
CASRGDSYGYTF,TGTGCCAGCAGGGGGGACAGCTATGGCTACACCTTC,TRBV3-1/TRBV3-2,TRBJ1-2,-,TRBD1
CAISYTGGEQYF,TGTGCCATCTCATACACGGGGGGCGAGCAGTACTTC,TRBV10-3,TRBJ2-7,-,TRBD2
CASSLSGQGTDTQYF,TGTGCCAGCAGCTTGTCTGGGCAGGGAACAGATACGCAGTATTTT,TRBV5-4,TRBJ2-3,-,-
CASSYLGSGYTGELFF,TGTGCCAGCAGTTATCTTGGGAGCGGGTACACCGGGGAGCTGTTTTTT,TRBV6-2/TRBV6-3,TRBJ2-2,-,-
CASSLLSGKAEKLFF,TGTGCCAGCAGTTTATTATCGGGGAAGGCTGAAAAACTGTTTTTT,TRBV28,TRBJ1-4,few,-
CASSLRTSGRPYNEQFF,TGTGCCAGCAGTTTAAGAACTAGCGGGAGGCCTTACAATGAGCAGTTCTTC,TRBV27,TRBJ2-1,-,TRBD2
CASSLAGGVTEAFF,TGCGCCAGCAGCTTGGCAGGAGGGGTCACTGAAGCTTTCTTT,TRBV5-1,TRBJ1-1,-,-
CASSSKMTGASYEQYF,TGCGCCAGCAGCTCCAAGATGACAGGGGCTTCCTACGAGCAGTACTTC,TRBV5-1,TRBJ2-7,-,TRBD1
CASSDSPYEQYF,TGTGCCAGCTCTGACAGCCCCTACGAGCAGTACTTC,TRBV4-2,TRBJ2-7,-,-
CATSRGMGRENEQFF,TGTGCCACCAGCAGAGGGATGGGGAGGGAGAATGAGCAGTTCTTC,TRBV15,TRBJ2-1,-,TRBD2
CASSYSGQGAYSNQPQHF,TGTGCCAGCAGTTACTCGGGACAGGGGGCTTATAGCAATCAGCCCCAGCATTTT,TRBV6-2/TRBV6-3,TRBJ1-5,-,TRBD1
CASGTGPISGYTF,TGTGCCAGCGGGACAGGCCCAATATCGGGCTACACCTTC,TRBV28,TRBJ1-2,few,TRBD1
CASSLTGGYNEQFF,TGTGCCAGCAGTTTAACAGGGGGATACAATGAGCAGTTCTTC,TRBV27,TRBJ2-1,-,TRBD1
CSVEAGTSGHYNEQFF,TGCAGCGTTGAGGCCGGGACTAGCGGCCACTACAATGAGCAGTTCTTC,TRBV29-1,TRBJ2-1,-,TRBD2
CASRGASNEKLFF,TGTGCCAGCAGAGGGGCGAGTAATGAAAAACTGTTTTTT,TRBV12-3/TRBV12-4,TRBJ1-4,-,-
CASSSDRGEKLFF,TGCGCCAGCAGTTCCGACAGGGGCGAAAAACTGTTTTTT,TRBV5-1,TRBJ1-4,-,TRBD1
CASSPVGQGEKLFF,TGTGCCAGCAGCCCAGTGGGACAGGGAGAAAAACTGTTTTTT,TRBV11-2,TRBJ1-4,-,TRBD1
CASSIMGAVNEQFF,TGTGCCAGTAGTATTATGGGAGCGGTTAATGAGCAGTTCTTC,TRBV19,TRBJ2-1,-,-
CASSLGAGEETDTQYF,TGTGCCAGCAGTTTAGGAGCGGGGGAGGAAACAGATACGCAGTATTTT,TRBV27,TRBJ2-3,-,TRBD2
CASSYRAYEQYF,TGTGCCAGCAGTTACAGGGCCTACGAGCAGTACTTC,TRBV12-3/TRBV12-4,TRBJ2-7,-,-
CAWIYGGSYNEQFF,TGTGCCTGGATATACGGGGGCTCCTACAATGAGCAGTTCTTC,TRBV30,TRBJ2-1,-,-
CASSPLDGAGELFF,TGTGCCAGCAGCCCCCTGGACGGGGCCGGGGAGCTGTTTTTT,TRBV6-5,TRBJ2-2,-,-
CASSAGPTGGYNEQFF,TGTGCCAGCAGCGCGGGTCCTACAGGGGGTTACAATGAGCAGTTCTTC,TRBV13,TRBJ2-1,few,TRBD1
CASSTRQGTNTGELFF,TGTGCCAGCAGTACCCGACAGGGGACGAACACCGGGGAGCTGTTTTTT,TRBV27,TRBJ2-2,-,TRBD1
CASSYQGGPNQPQHF,TGTGCCAGCAGTTATCAAGGGGGCCCCAATCAGCCCCAGCATTTT,TRBV6-2/TRBV6-3,TRBJ1-5,-,TRBD1
CASRTGGRNQPQHF,TGTGCCAGCAGGACAGGGGGACGGAATCAGCCCCAGCATTTT,TRBV2,TRBJ1-5,-,TRBD1
CATSDLSGKSYNEQFF,TGTGCCACCAGTGATCTTAGCGGCAAGTCCTACAATGAGCAGTTCTTC,TRBV24-1,TRBJ2-1,-,-
CASSFFSLSAGNTIYF,TGTGCCAGCAGCTTTTTTTCCCTATCCGCTGGAAACACCATATATTTT,TRBV7-9,TRBJ1-3,-,-